A selection of T cell receptor beta chains follows, all from one sample in a study of CD8+ T cells in alopecia areata. The table came from immunoSEQ multiplex PCR; TCRdb's copy has only in-frame clones and leaves some out. The sample lists 100,000 to 150,000 clones, approximately 60% occurring once. The source was CD4+ T cells sorted from blood, collected at week 4, from a patient treated with tofacitinib. The origin of the receptors is a human donor with alopecia areata. Each CDR3 is given with its conserved first and last residue. Each record gives: CDR3 length, V gene, J gene, CDR3 protein.

CDR3 length: 14
V gene: TRBV7-9
J gene: TRBJ2-3
CDR3 protein: CASSLWPTPDTQYF

CDR3 length: 14
V gene: TRBV5-1
J gene: TRBJ2-7
CDR3 protein: CASSTGQDPYEQYF

CDR3 length: 13
V gene: TRBV7-9
J gene: TRBJ1-5
CDR3 protein: CAITDRESQPQHF

CDR3 length: 14
V gene: TRBV5-6
J gene: TRBJ1-4
CDR3 protein: CASSPVPGAEKLFF

CDR3 length: 15
V gene: TRBV4-2
J gene: TRBJ2-5
CDR3 protein: CASSQEVPGEGTQYF

CDR3 length: 12
V gene: TRBV6-5
J gene: TRBJ2-1
CDR3 protein: CASSFRGGEQFF

CDR3 length: 13
V gene: TRBV29-1
J gene: TRBJ1-2
CDR3 protein: CSVDGGTTYGYTF

CDR3 length: 15
V gene: TRBV18
J gene: TRBJ2-5
CDR3 protein: CASSPSQGIGETQYF

CDR3 length: 13
V gene: TRBV14
J gene: TRBJ2-3
CDR3 protein: CASSPWGTDTQYF

CDR3 length: 12
V gene: TRBV29-1
J gene: TRBJ2-5
CDR3 protein: CSVELAEETQYF

CDR3 length: 16
V gene: TRBV5-6
J gene: TRBJ2-7
CDR3 protein: CASSTLGTGATYEQYF

CDR3 length: 14
V gene: TRBV5-1
J gene: TRBJ1-1
CDR3 protein: CASSLEPGGTEAFF

CDR3 length: 18
V gene: TRBV4-1
J gene: TRBJ2-1
CDR3 protein: CASSPDSGGALVYNEQFF

CDR3 length: 13
V gene: TRBV30
J gene: TRBJ2-7
CDR3 protein: CAWSPGFDYEQYF

CDR3 length: 14
V gene: TRBV9
J gene: TRBJ1-6
CDR3 protein: CASSARGGQSPLHF

CDR3 length: 12
V gene: TRBV2
J gene: TRBJ1-1
CDR3 protein: CASSTLNTEAFF

CDR3 length: 14
V gene: TRBV5-1
J gene: TRBJ2-5
CDR3 protein: CASSLAEPGETQYF

CDR3 length: 15
V gene: TRBV29-1
J gene: TRBJ2-7
CDR3 protein: CSVEGEGDNSYEQYF

CDR3 length: 14
V gene: TRBV30
J gene: TRBJ1-2
CDR3 protein: CAWRKAGTVYGYTF

CDR3 length: 12
V gene: TRBV29-1
J gene: TRBJ1-1
CDR3 protein: CSFGQGGTEAFF

CDR3 length: 14
V gene: TRBV6-5
J gene: TRBJ1-2
CDR3 protein: CASSYSTGFYGYTF

CDR3 length: 13
V gene: TRBV15
J gene: TRBJ1-1
CDR3 protein: CATGLEQNTEAFF

CDR3 length: 17
V gene: TRBV9
J gene: TRBJ2-3
CDR3 protein: CASSVETHLASADTQYF

CDR3 length: 15
V gene: TRBV6-6
J gene: TRBJ2-2
CDR3 protein: CASRTDRGITGELFF

CDR3 length: 14
V gene: TRBV2
J gene: TRBJ1-1
CDR3 protein: CASTEGRVNTEAFF

CDR3 length: 15
V gene: TRBV15
J gene: TRBJ1-4
CDR3 protein: CATSRGQEIGEKLFF

CDR3 length: 17
V gene: TRBV5-1
J gene: TRBJ2-1
CDR3 protein: CASNFRPGTSIYNEQFF

CDR3 length: 12
V gene: TRBV6-5
J gene: TRBJ1-2
CDR3 protein: CASNPGQVGPTF

CDR3 length: 13
V gene: TRBV30
J gene: TRBJ1-1
CDR3 protein: CAWCRGSNTEAFF

CDR3 length: 16
V gene: TRBV4-1
J gene: TRBJ2-3
CDR3 protein: CASSQEEGLRADTQYF

CDR3 length: 15
V gene: TRBV30
J gene: TRBJ1-1
CDR3 protein: CAWSVTGIMNTEAFF

CDR3 length: 17
V gene: TRBV25-1
J gene: TRBJ1-4
CDR3 protein: CASSDSLNHQRNEKLFF

CDR3 length: 14
V gene: TRBV6-5
J gene: TRBJ2-2
CDR3 protein: CASNADRNTGELFF

CDR3 length: 13
V gene: TRBV5-6
J gene: TRBJ2-1
CDR3 protein: CASSLESGALQFF

CDR3 length: 10
V gene: TRBV6-5
J gene: TRBJ1-5
CDR3 protein: CASRYQPQHF

CDR3 length: 15
V gene: TRBV28
J gene: TRBJ2-7
CDR3 protein: CASANWRDRGHKQYF

CDR3 length: 14
V gene: TRBV25-1
J gene: TRBJ2-7
CDR3 protein: CASRREHGSYEQYF

CDR3 length: 15
V gene: TRBV9
J gene: TRBJ2-7
CDR3 protein: CASSSISGQGAEQYF

CDR3 length: 15
V gene: TRBV5-4
J gene: TRBJ1-6
CDR3 protein: CASSLTGDSNSPLHF

CDR3 length: 13
V gene: TRBV10-3
J gene: TRBJ1-5
CDR3 protein: CAISVEGYQPQHF

CDR3 length: 13
V gene: TRBV7-9
J gene: TRBJ1-1
CDR3 protein: CASSLEGNTEAFF

CDR3 length: 13
V gene: TRBV7-8
J gene: TRBJ2-4
CDR3 protein: CASSSLAGNIQYF

CDR3 length: 15
V gene: TRBV7-3
J gene: TRBJ2-2
CDR3 protein: CASSLGTSSTGELFF

CDR3 length: 12
V gene: TRBV29-1
J gene: TRBJ1-2
CDR3 protein: CSARTSNYGYTF

CDR3 length: 12
V gene: TRBV5-6
J gene: TRBJ2-3
CDR3 protein: CASSLARYTQYF

CDR3 length: 16
V gene: TRBV30
J gene: TRBJ1-5
CDR3 protein: CAWSFTGRGSNQPQHF

CDR3 length: 14
V gene: TRBV5-4
J gene: TRBJ2-5
CDR3 protein: CASSLGAYQETQYF

CDR3 length: 13
V gene: TRBV19
J gene: TRBJ2-7
CDR3 protein: CASTPRGGREQYF

CDR3 length: 13
V gene: TRBV29-1
J gene: TRBJ2-7
CDR3 protein: CSVDGTGGYEQYF

CDR3 length: 17
V gene: TRBV18
J gene: TRBJ1-3
CDR3 protein: CASSPRGGSAPGNTIYF